The entry that follows covers one T cell receptor beta chain sequence. The target of this receptor is not known. Per-nucleotide qualities are absent, and no much larger clonotype sits a single base away. V is pared back by 1 base and J by 5 bases, with 6 bases lying between the germline termini. As encoded in the germline V gene (reference sequence), CDR1 is LGHDT while CDR2 is YNNKEL. Including cysteine and phenylalanine, the CDR3 has 13 amino acids. Only the CDR3 region is kept as DNA, spanning 39 bases read in frame from base 1. The data belong to a study of control samples from healthy donors and cancer patients (dated by TCRdb to the early 2020s). The protocol used for the library was the immunoSEQ multiplex PCR assay. TCRdb's version of the immuneACCESS table is confined to in-frame rearrangements and falls short of the full clone set. An unresolved V gene accounts for under half of the shortfall where checked; the remainder is of unknown origin. In all, the sample holds more than 120,000 clones, and 91% of those were seen once. Of the sample, approximately 3.4% falls within the top ten clones.

This receptor was taken from a man under 40 in good health. The material sequenced was blood. The chain joins TRBV3-1 (or the pseudogene TRBV3-2) to TRBJ2-1, with TRBD2 tentatively as D gene (5 bases match). The nucleotides read TGTGCCAGCAGCCAAGGACTAAACAATGAGCAGTTCTTC. This sequence encodes CASSQGLNNEQFF.